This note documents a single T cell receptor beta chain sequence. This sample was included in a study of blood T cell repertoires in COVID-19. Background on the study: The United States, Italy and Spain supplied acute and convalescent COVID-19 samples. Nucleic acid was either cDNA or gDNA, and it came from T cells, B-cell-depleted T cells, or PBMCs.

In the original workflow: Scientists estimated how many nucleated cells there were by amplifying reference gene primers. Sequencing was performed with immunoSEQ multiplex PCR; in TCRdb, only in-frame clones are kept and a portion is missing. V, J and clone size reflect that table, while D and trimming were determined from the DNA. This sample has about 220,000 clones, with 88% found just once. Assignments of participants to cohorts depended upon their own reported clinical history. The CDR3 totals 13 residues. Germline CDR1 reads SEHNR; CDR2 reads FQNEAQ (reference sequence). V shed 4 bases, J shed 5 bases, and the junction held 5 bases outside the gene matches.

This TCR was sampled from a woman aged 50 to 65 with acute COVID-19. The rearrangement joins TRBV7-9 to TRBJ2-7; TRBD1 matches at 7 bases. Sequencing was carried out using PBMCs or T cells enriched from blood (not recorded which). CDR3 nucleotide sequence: TGTGCCAGCAGCTACAGGGGTCTCGACGAGCAGTACTTC. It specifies CASSYRGLDEQYF. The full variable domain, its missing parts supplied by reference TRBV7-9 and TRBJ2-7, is DTGVSQNPRHKITKRGQNVTFRCDPISEHNRLYWYRQTLGQGPEFLTYFQNEAQLEKSRLLSDRFSAERPKGSFSTLEIQRTEQGDSAMYLCASSYRGLDEQYFGPGTRLTVT.